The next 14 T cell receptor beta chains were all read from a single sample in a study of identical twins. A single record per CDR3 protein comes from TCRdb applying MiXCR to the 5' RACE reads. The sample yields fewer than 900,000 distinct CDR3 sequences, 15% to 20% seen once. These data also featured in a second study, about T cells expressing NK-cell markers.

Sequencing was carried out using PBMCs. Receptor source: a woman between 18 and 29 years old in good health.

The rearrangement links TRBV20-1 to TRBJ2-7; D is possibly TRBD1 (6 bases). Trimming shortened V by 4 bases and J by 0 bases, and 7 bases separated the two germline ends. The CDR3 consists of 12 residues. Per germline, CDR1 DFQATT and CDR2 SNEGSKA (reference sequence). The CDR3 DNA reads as TGCAGTGCTACCAGGGGCTCCTACGAGCAGTACTTC. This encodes CSATRGSYEQYF.

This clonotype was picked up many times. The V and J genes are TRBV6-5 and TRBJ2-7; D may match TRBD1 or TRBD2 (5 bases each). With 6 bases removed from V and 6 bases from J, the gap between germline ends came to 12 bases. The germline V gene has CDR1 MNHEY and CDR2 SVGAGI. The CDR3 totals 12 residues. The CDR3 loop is CASRSVGTEQYF. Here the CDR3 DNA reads TGTGCCAGCAGGTCCGTAGGGACCGAGCAGTACTTC.

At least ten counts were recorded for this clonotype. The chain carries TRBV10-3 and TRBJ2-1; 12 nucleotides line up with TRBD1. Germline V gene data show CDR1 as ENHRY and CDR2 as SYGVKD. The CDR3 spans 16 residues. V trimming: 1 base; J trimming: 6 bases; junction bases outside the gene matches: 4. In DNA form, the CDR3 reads TGTGCCATCAGTGAGTTAAGGGACAGGGGGCGCAATGAGCAGTTCTTC. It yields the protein CAISELRDRGRNEQFF.

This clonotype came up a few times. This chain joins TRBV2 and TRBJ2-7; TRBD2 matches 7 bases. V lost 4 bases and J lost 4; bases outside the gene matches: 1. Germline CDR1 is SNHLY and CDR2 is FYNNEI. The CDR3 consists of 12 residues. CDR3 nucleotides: TGTGCCAGCAGTGGGGAGGGGTACGAGCAGTACTTC. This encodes CASSGEGYEQYF.

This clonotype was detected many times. The DNA for the CDR3 is TGTGCCAGCAGCCCAACCCGGACGGCCAATCAGCCCCAGCATTTT. Its translation: CASSPTRTANQPQHF. The V gene is TRBV6-1, the J gene TRBJ1-5; D remains unclear. Germline CDR1 is MNHNS and CDR2 is SASEGT. Trimming removed 6 bases from V and 3 bases from J, with 15 bases in between. The CDR3 is 15 amino acids.

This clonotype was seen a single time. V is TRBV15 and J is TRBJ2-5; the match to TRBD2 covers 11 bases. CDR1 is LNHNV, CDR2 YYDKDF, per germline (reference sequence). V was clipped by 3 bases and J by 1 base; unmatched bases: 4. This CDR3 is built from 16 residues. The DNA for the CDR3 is TGTGCCACCAGCAGCGGCGGGACTAGCGGCCAAGAGACCCAGTACTTC. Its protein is CATSSGGTSGQETQYF.

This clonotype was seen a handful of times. The CDR3 DNA follows: TGTGCCAGCAGCCAAAGCGGGCAGATGACCCAGTACTTC. This codes for CASSQSGQMTQYF. This chain links TRBV6-1 with TRBJ2-5; D might be TRBD2 (6 bases). The germline V gene has CDR1 MNHNS and CDR2 SASEGT. CDR3 length: 13 amino acids. The V gene lost 6 bases and the J gene lost 7 bases, with 15 bases spanning the gap.

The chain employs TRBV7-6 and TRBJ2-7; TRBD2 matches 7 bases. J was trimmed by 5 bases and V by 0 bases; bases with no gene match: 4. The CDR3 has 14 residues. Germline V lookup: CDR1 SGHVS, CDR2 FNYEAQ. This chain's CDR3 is CASSLAGGSHEQYF. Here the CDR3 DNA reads TGTGCCAGCAGCTTAGCGGGAGGGTCCCACGAGCAGTACTTC.

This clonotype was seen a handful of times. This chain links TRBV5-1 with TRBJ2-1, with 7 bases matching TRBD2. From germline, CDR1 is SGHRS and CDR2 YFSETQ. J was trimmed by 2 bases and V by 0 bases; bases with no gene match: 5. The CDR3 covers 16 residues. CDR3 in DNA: TGCGCCAGCAGCTTGGCCGGCGGGAGCCCCTACAATGAGCAGTTCTTC. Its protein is CASSLAGGSPYNEQFF.

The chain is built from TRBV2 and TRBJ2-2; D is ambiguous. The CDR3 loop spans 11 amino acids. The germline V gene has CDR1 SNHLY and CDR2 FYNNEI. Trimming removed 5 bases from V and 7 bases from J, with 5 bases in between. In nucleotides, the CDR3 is TGTGCCAGCAGTAGAAGCGGGGAGCTGTTTTTT. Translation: CASSRSGELFF.

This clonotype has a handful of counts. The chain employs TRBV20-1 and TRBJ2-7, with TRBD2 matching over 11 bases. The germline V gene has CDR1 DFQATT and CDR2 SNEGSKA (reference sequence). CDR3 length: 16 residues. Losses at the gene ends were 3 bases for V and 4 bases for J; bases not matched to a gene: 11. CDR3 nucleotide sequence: TGCAGTGCTAGTCTAGCGGGGGGACCTTCGGCGTACGAGCAGTACTTC. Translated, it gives CSASLAGGPSAYEQYF.

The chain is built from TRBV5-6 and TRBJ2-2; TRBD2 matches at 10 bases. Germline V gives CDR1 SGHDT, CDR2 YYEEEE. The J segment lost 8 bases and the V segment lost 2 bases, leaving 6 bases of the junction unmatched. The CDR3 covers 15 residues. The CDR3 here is CASSFPGLALGELFF. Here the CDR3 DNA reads TGTGCCAGCAGCTTTCCGGGACTAGCGCTGGGGGAGCTGTTTTTT.

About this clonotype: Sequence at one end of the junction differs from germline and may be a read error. CDR3 nucleotides: TGTGCCAGCAATAGGGGCGGGACAGGACCTTACGCGCAGTACTTC. Its translation: CASNRGGTGPYAQYF. The chain employs TRBV27 and TRBJ2-7; 8 bases are a match to TRBD1. The CDR3 length is 15 residues. Germline V gene sequence: CDR1 MNHEY, CDR2 SMNVEV (reference sequence).

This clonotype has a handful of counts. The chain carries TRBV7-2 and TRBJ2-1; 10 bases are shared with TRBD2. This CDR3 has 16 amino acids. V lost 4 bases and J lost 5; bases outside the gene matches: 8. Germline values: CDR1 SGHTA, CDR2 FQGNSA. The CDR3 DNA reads TGTGCCAGCAGCTCCCCCCTAGCGGGAGACCACAATGAGCAGTTCTTC. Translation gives CASSSPLAGDHNEQFF.